These T cell receptor beta chains were read from a single sample in a study of identical twins. TCRdb reprocessed the 5' RACE reads via MiXCR and lists one record per CDR3 protein. The sample lists 450,000 or so distinct CDR3 sequences, around 24% occurring once. The same data also contributed to another study, on T cells expressing NK-cell markers.

Sample: CD4+ T cells sorted from blood. The receptor source for this set is a woman under 30 in good health. Both conserved end residues are part of each CDR3. Each record gives: V gene, J gene, clone size, D gene, CDR3 DNA, CDR3 protein. The D gene is left open where the match is weak. Part of the rows lack a size; the others show once, few, many or a class for expanded clones.

V gene: TRBV18
J gene: TRBJ2-1
clone size: -
D gene: -
CDR3 DNA: TGTGCCAGCTCACCACTTAGTGGGACAATCAATGAGCAGTTCTTC
CDR3 protein: CASSPLSGTINEQFF

V gene: TRBV5-1
J gene: TRBJ2-7
clone size: few
D gene: TRBD1
CDR3 DNA: TGCGCCAGCAGCTTGAGCCCCGGGACAGGTGCCTACGAGCAGTACTTC
CDR3 protein: CASSLSPGTGAYEQYF

V gene: TRBV9
J gene: TRBJ1-1
clone size: -
D gene: TRBD1
CDR3 DNA: TGTGCCAGCAGCAGCACAGGGGGCCCTGAAGCTTTCTTT
CDR3 protein: CASSSTGGPEAFF

V gene: TRBV29-1
J gene: TRBJ2-1
clone size: few
D gene: TRBD2
CDR3 DNA: TGCAGCGTTGGGGGGGGAGGGCCAAAAGCGAGCAATGAGCAGTTCTTC
CDR3 protein: CSVGGGGPKASNEQFF

V gene: TRBV10-3
J gene: TRBJ2-7
clone size: -
D gene: TRBD2
CDR3 DNA: TGTGCCATCAGTGAGTCCGTGGCTAGCGGGAGCATCGAGCAGTACTTC
CDR3 protein: CAISESVASGSIEQYF

V gene: TRBV20-1
J gene: TRBJ2-7
clone size: -
D gene: -
CDR3 DNA: TGCAGTGCTAGAGAGGGTCTAAGATACGAGCAGTACTTC
CDR3 protein: CSAREGLRYEQYF

V gene: TRBV20-1
J gene: TRBJ2-1
clone size: many
D gene: -
CDR3 DNA: TGCAGTGCTCTTCAAGGGGGGGCTAGGGATGAGCAGTTCTTC
CDR3 protein: CSALQGGARDEQFF

V gene: TRBV10-3
J gene: TRBJ2-3
clone size: few
D gene: -
CDR3 DNA: TGTGCCATCAGCCGCGCCCCTGGCACAGATACGCAGTATTTT
CDR3 protein: CAISRAPGTDTQYF

V gene: TRBV5-1
J gene: TRBJ2-5
clone size: few
D gene: -
CDR3 DNA: TGCGCCAGCAGCGCCCAGGGGTTAAGGGTTTTAGAGACCCAGTACTTC
CDR3 protein: CASSAQGLRVLETQYF

V gene: TRBV18
J gene: TRBJ2-3
clone size: -
D gene: -
CDR3 DNA: TGTGCCAGCTCGGACGACACAGATACGCAGTATTTT
CDR3 protein: CASSDDTDTQYF

V gene: TRBV29-1
J gene: TRBJ2-1
clone size: few
D gene: TRBD2
CDR3 DNA: TGCAGCGTTCTAGCGGGGAGATACAATGAGCAGTTCTTC
CDR3 protein: CSVLAGRYNEQFF

V gene: TRBV6-2/TRBV6-3
J gene: TRBJ2-5
clone size: -
D gene: -
CDR3 DNA: TGTGCCAGCAAAGGGCAGGGGAAAGAGACCCAGTACTTC
CDR3 protein: CASKGQGKETQYF

V gene: TRBV11-2
J gene: TRBJ1-1
clone size: few
D gene: -
CDR3 DNA: TGTGCCAGCAGCTCTACGATGGGGGGGCTAGGGACTGAAGCTTTCTTT
CDR3 protein: CASSSTMGGLGTEAFF

V gene: TRBV12-3/TRBV12-4
J gene: TRBJ2-5
clone size: many
D gene: -
CDR3 DNA: TGTGCCAGCAGTTTCCTAGCAGGGATGGCAGAGACCCAGTACTTC
CDR3 protein: CASSFLAGMAETQYF

V gene: TRBV20-1
J gene: TRBJ2-1
clone size: few
D gene: -
CDR3 DNA: TGCAGTGCTCCACCCCCGCTCATCTCCTACAATGAGCAGTTCTTC
CDR3 protein: CSAPPPLISYNEQFF

V gene: TRBV20-1
J gene: TRBJ1-1
clone size: few
D gene: -
CDR3 DNA: TGCAGTGCTGGGCTCGATGGGATGAACACTGAAGCTTTCTTT
CDR3 protein: CSAGLDGMNTEAFF

V gene: TRBV7-2
J gene: TRBJ2-1
clone size: few
D gene: -
CDR3 DNA: TGTGCCAGCAGCTTAGTCGGGGCTAGCTCCTACAATGAGCAGTTCTTC
CDR3 protein: CASSLVGASSYNEQFF

V gene: TRBV12-5
J gene: TRBJ2-3
clone size: -
D gene: TRBD1
CDR3 DNA: TGTGCTAGTGGGTACCGGGACAGGGGTACAGATACGCAGTATTTT
CDR3 protein: CASGYRDRGTDTQYF

V gene: TRBV20-1
J gene: TRBJ2-4
clone size: -
D gene: -
CDR3 DNA: TGCAGTGCTCCGTATGACCCCAAAAACATTCAGTACTTC
CDR3 protein: CSAPYDPKNIQYF

V gene: TRBV11-3
J gene: TRBJ2-4
clone size: -
D gene: -
CDR3 DNA: TGTGCCAGCAGCGTAGACCACAAAAACATTCAGTACTTC
CDR3 protein: CASSVDHKNIQYF

V gene: TRBV29-1
J gene: TRBJ2-6
clone size: few
D gene: -
CDR3 DNA: TGCAGCGTTGAACCTCCAGGAGCCAACGTCCTGACTTTC
CDR3 protein: CSVEPPGANVLTF

V gene: TRBV29-1
J gene: TRBJ2-3
clone size: -
D gene: TRBD2
CDR3 DNA: TGCAGCGTGGGACTAGCGGGAGCGAGAGATACGCAGTATTTT
CDR3 protein: CSVGLAGARDTQYF

V gene: TRBV11-2
J gene: TRBJ2-7
clone size: -
D gene: -
CDR3 DNA: TGTGCCAGCAGCTCCCAAAGGGTCGAGCAGTACTTC
CDR3 protein: CASSSQRVEQYF

V gene: TRBV20-1
J gene: TRBJ2-7
clone size: -
D gene: -
CDR3 DNA: TGCAGTGCGCTTTACGACGAGCAGTACTTC
CDR3 protein: CSALYDEQYF

V gene: TRBV27
J gene: TRBJ2-7
clone size: -
D gene: -
CDR3 DNA: TGTGCCAGCAGTCCCAACAGGGCTAAGGAGCAGTACTTC
CDR3 protein: CASSPNRAKEQYF

V gene: TRBV29-1
J gene: TRBJ2-3
clone size: once
D gene: -
CDR3 DNA: TGCAGCGTTGGCAGACAGAGTCATACGCAGTATTTT
CDR3 protein: CSVGRQSHTQYF

V gene: TRBV18
J gene: TRBJ2-7
clone size: few
D gene: -
CDR3 DNA: TGTGCCAGCTCACCACGGACCTACGAGCAGTACTTC
CDR3 protein: CASSPRTYEQYF

V gene: TRBV2
J gene: TRBJ1-3
clone size: few
D gene: -
CDR3 DNA: TGTGCCAGCAGTGACGAGGGAGTCTCTGGAAACACCATATATTTT
CDR3 protein: CASSDEGVSGNTIYF

V gene: TRBV20-1
J gene: TRBJ2-5
clone size: -
D gene: TRBD1
CDR3 DNA: TGCAGTATCCCGGACAGGGGGATGGAGACCCAGTACTTC
CDR3 protein: CSIPDRGMETQYF

V gene: TRBV24-1
J gene: TRBJ2-1
clone size: -
D gene: -
CDR3 DNA: TGTGCCACCAGTGACCGAGGGGATGAGCAGTTCTTC
CDR3 protein: CATSDRGDEQFF

V gene: TRBV4-1
J gene: TRBJ2-1
clone size: -
D gene: -
CDR3 DNA: TGCGCCAGCAGCCAAGATCGGGCTTTTACCCTTGAGCAGTTCTTC
CDR3 protein: CASSQDRAFTLEQFF

V gene: TRBV5-1
J gene: TRBJ2-7
clone size: -
D gene: -
CDR3 DNA: TGCGCCAGCAGCTTGGTGGGAACAGAGTACGGCGAGCAGTACTTC
CDR3 protein: CASSLVGTEYGEQYF

V gene: TRBV27
J gene: TRBJ1-2
clone size: -
D gene: TRBD1
CDR3 DNA: TGTGCCAGCAGGGACAGGGCATTTGGGTATGGCTACACCTTC
CDR3 protein: CASRDRAFGYGYTF

V gene: TRBV5-1
J gene: TRBJ2-1
clone size: few
D gene: -
CDR3 DNA: TGCGCCAGCAGCCTAGAACCCGGACTGTCGGAGTTCTTC
CDR3 protein: CASSLEPGLSEFF

V gene: TRBV7-2
J gene: TRBJ2-1
clone size: few
D gene: TRBD2
CDR3 DNA: TGTGCCAGCGGGACTAGCGGGAGATATGAGCAGTTCTTC
CDR3 protein: CASGTSGRYEQFF

V gene: TRBV4-2
J gene: TRBJ1-1
clone size: -
D gene: TRBD1
CDR3 DNA: TGTGCCAGCAGCCATGTTGACAGGGGCACTGAAGCTTTCTTT
CDR3 protein: CASSHVDRGTEAFF

V gene: TRBV3-1
J gene: TRBJ2-2
clone size: -
D gene: -
CDR3 DNA: TGTGCCAGCAGCCGGGACCTACTTGACACCGGGGAGCTGTTTTTT
CDR3 protein: CASSRDLLDTGELFF